The rows below give T cell receptor beta chains drawn from one sample of a study of blood T cell repertoires in COVID-19. Only in-frame clones appear in the TCRdb table, and some are missing; sequencing was by immunoSEQ multiplex PCR. The sample comprises about 130,000 clones, approximately 85% of which are singletons, and approximately 3.5% rests with the top ten. The material sequenced was peripheral blood. These receptors all stem from a woman aged 80 or older with COVID-19, enrolled during active disease. The conserved cysteine and the conserved F or W are not part of the CDR3 here.

j_call v_call cdr3_aa
TRBJ1-2 TRBV28 ASSSGQGDGYT
TRBJ1-1 TRBV6-5 ASRTGGGTEAF
TRBJ1-2 TRBV2 ASSEFGRSKKNYGYT
TRBJ2-2 TRBV5-4 ASSTKTSGSTGELF
TRBJ2-3 TRBV24-1 ATSDPGHTTDTQY
TRBJ2-1 TRBV7-2 ASSLWDRGTNEQF
TRBJ2-2 TRBV18 ASSPRQGQAGELF
TRBJ1-1 TRBV7-2 ASSLASMSYTEAF
TRBJ2-7 TRBV7-2 ASSLVVGGLRLGYEQY
TRBJ1-5 TRBV7-9 ASSLYSGQPQH
TRBJ1-5 TRBV7-9 ASSPLGQGVQPQH
TRBJ2-7 TRBV6-5 ASRAGSAYEQY
TRBJ2-7 TRBV15 ATSTGDSSLEQY
TRBJ1-1 TRBV10-3 AISDALLRDTEAF
TRBJ1-6 TRBV7-3 ASSQTGGAPLH
TRBJ1-2 TRBV5-4 ASSYDRAGGYT
TRBJ2-4 TRBV19 ASRGAGSAALAKNIQY
TRBJ2-5 TRBV5-4 ASSGQSPGTQY
TRBJ1-1 TRBV20-1 SASLGTWNTEAF
TRBJ1-1 TRBV28 ASRYPGGGFTEAF
TRBJ2-1 TRBV7-2 ASSSSRGTYNEQF
TRBJ2-7 TRBV18 ASSPVAGTGSYEQY
TRBJ1-3 TRBV5-6 ASSSGPVISGNTIY
TRBJ2-7 TRBV4-3 ASSQARDTSYEQY
TRBJ2-1 TRBV7-9 ASSSLAVNYNEQF